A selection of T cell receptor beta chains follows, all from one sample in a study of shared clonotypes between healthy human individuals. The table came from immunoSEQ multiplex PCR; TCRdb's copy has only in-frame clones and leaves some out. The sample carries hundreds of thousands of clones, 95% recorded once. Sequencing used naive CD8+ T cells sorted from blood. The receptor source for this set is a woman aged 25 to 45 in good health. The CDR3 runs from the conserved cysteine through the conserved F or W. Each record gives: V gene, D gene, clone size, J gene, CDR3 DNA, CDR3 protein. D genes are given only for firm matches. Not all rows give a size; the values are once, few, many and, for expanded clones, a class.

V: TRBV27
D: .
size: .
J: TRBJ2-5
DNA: TGTGCCAGCAGTTTAGTATCGGAGGAGACCCAGTACTTC
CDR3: CASSLVSEETQYF

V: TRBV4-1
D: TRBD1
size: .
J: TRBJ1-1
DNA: TGCGCCAGCAGCCAGAGACAGGGCCGGAACACTGAAGCTTTCTTT
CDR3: CASSQRQGRNTEAFF

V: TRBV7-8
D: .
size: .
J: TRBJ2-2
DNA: TGTGCCAGCAGCTTAGTTTCAACCGGGGAGCTGTTTTTT
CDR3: CASSLVSTGELFF

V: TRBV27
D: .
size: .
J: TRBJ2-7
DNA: TGTGCCAGCAGTTTAATGGTAGGGGGAACCTACGAGCAGTACTTC
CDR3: CASSLMVGGTYEQYF

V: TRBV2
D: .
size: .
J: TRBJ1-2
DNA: TGTGCCCCAGTTAGAGGCAAGGAGAACTATGGCTACACCTTC
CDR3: CAPVRGKENYGYTF

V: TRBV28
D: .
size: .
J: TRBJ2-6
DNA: TGTGCCAGCAGTTTGGCCTCTGGGGCCAACGTCCTGACTTTC
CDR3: CASSLASGANVLTF

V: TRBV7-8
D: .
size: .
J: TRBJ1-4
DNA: TGTGCCAGCAGCCAGAAGGAGCGGGGGGAGGAAAAACTGTTTTTT
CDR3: CASSQKERGEEKLFF

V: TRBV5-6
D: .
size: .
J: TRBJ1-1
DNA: TGTGCCAGCAGCAGGGACTTCACTGAAGCTTTCTTT
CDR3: CASSRDFTEAFF

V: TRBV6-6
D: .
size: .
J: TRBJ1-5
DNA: TGTGCCAGCAGTTACGGAACCAATCAGCCCCAGCATTTT
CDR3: CASSYGTNQPQHF

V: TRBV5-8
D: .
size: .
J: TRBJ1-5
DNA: TGTGCCAGCAGCGGCACAGCGAGCAATCAGCCCCAGCATTTT
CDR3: CASSGTASNQPQHF

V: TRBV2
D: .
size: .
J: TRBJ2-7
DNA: TGTGCCAGCATTACAACCCAGACAGCTTCCTACGAGCAGTACTTC
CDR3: CASITTQTASYEQYF

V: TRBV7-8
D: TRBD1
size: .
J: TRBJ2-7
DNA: TGTGCCAGCAGCGTTCACACCGGGACAGGGATCTACGAGCAGTACTTC
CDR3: CASSVHTGTGIYEQYF

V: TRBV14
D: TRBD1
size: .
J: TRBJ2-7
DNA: TGTGCCAGCAGCCAAATCGGGACAGGGCCTTCCTACGAGCAGTACTTC
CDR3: CASSQIGTGPSYEQYF

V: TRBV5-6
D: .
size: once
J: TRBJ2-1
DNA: TGTGCCAGCAGCTTGGGGGGGACTTTTAATGAGCAGTTCTTC
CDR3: CASSLGGTFNEQFF

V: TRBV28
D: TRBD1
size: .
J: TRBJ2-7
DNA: TGTGCCAGCAGTTCGGACAGGGAAGTTTCCTACGAGCAGTACTTC
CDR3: CASSSDREVSYEQYF

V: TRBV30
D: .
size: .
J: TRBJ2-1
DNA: TGTGCCTGGAGTGTACCGGCTATAAAGGGCAATGAGCAGTTCTTC
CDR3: CAWSVPAIKGNEQFF

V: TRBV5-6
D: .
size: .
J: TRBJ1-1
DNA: TGTGCCAGCAGCGAAATAACGGGTGGCACTGAAGCTTTCTTT
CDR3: CASSEITGGTEAFF

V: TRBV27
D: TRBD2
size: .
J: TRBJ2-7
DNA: TGTGCCAGCAGTTTAGGCGGGGGGCTAGCGGCCTCAGGGTACGAGCAGTACTTC
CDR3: CASSLGGGLAASGYEQYF

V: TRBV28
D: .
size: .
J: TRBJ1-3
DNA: TGTGCCAGCAGTTTCCCCGGAGGGGTCGGCGACACCATATATTTT
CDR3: CASSFPGGVGDTIYF

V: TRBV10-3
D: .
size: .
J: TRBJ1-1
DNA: TGTGCCATCAGTGAGGGGGAGACAGGTGTGGCTTTCTTT
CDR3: CAISEGETGVAFF

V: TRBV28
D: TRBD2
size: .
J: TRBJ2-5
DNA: TGTGCCAGCAACAAACCGACTAGCGGGAGGCAAGAGACCCAGTACTTC
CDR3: CASNKPTSGRQETQYF

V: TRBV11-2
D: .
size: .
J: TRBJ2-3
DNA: TGTGCCAGCAGCTTAGTGGGGGTCGGGACCACAGGGACAGATACGCAGTATTTT
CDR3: CASSLVGVGTTGTDTQYF

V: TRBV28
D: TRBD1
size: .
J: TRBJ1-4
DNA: TGTGCCAGCAGTTTTTCGTGGACAGGGGATGAAAAACTGTTTTTT
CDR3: CASSFSWTGDEKLFF

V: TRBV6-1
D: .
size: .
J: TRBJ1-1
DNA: TGTGCCAGCAGCCTCCCGCGGGGGGCGAACACTGAAGCTTTCTTT
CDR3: CASSLPRGANTEAFF

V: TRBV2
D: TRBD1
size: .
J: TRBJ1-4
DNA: TGTGCCAGCGACGGACAGGTCTCAACTAATGAAAAACTGTTTTTT
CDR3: CASDGQVSTNEKLFF

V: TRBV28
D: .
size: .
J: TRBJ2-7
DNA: TGTGCCAGCAGCACAGGGACCTACGAGCAGTACTTC
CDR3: CASSTGTYEQYF

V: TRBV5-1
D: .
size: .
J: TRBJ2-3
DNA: TGCGCCAGCAGCTTGTTTTCAGACGGCACAGATACGCAGTATTTT
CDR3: CASSLFSDGTDTQYF

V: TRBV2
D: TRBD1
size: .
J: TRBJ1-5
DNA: TGTGCCAGCGGACAGGCGTCAACCCGAGATAGCAATCAGCCCCAGCATTTT
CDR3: CASGQASTRDSNQPQHF

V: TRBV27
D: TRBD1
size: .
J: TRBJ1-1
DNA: TGTGCCAGCAGTTGGACAGGGGGTGTTACTGAAGCTTTCTTT
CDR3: CASSWTGGVTEAFF

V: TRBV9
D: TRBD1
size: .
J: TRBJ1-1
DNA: TGTGCCAGCAGCGGTGGACAGGGGGGCACTGAAGCTTTCTTT
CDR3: CASSGGQGGTEAFF

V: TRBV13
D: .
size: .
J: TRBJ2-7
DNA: TGTGCCAGCAGCAAATCAGACAGGCGCAACGAGCAGTACTTC
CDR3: CASSKSDRRNEQYF

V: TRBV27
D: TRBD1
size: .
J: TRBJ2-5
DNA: TGTGCCAGCAGAGGCCTGGGACAGGGAGAAGAGACCCAGTACTTC
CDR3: CASRGLGQGEETQYF

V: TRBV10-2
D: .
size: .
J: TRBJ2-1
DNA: TGCGCCAGCAGCGACATGTACAATGAGCAGTTCTTC
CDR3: CASSDMYNEQFF

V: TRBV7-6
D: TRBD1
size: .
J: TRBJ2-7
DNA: TGTGCCAGCAGCTCCGAGACAGGGGCCTACGAGCAGTACTTC
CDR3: CASSSETGAYEQYF

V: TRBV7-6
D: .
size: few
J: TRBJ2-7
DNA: TGTGCCAGCAGCTTAGCAGACACGTACTACGAGCAGTACTTC
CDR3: CASSLADTYYEQYF

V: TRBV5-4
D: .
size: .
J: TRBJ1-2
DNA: TGTGCCAGCAGCTTGGGAGGGGCCTCTAACTATGGCTACACCTTC
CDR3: CASSLGGASNYGYTF

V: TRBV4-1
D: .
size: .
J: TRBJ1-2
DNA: TGCGCCAGCAGCCAAGACCGGGCCGGGGGTGGCTACACCTTC
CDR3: CASSQDRAGGGYTF

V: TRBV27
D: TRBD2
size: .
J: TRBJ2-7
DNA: TGTGCCAGCAGTTTATCGGCGGGGGTGGGCTCCTACGAGCAGTACTTC
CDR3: CASSLSAGVGSYEQYF